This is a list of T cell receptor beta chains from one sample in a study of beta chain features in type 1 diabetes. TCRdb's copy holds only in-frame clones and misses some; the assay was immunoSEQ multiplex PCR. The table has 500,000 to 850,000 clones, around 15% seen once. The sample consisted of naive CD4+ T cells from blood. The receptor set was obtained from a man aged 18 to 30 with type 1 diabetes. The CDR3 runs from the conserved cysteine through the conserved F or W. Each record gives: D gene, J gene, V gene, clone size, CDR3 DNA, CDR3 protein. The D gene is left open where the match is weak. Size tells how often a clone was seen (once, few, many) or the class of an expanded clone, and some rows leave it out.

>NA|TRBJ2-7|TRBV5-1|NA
TGCGCCAGCAGTCGGGACGTACCCGGCGAGCAGTACTTC
CASSRDVPGEQYF
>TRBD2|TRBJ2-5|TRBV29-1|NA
TGCAGCGTTGCCACTAGCGTCCAGTACTTC
CSVATSVQYF
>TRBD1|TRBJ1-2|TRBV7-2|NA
TGTGCCAGCAGCCCTGGACAGGGCACGGGCTACACCTTC
CASSPGQGTGYTF
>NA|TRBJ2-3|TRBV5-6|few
TGTGCCAGCAGCACAGTGGGGAGCACAGATACGCAGTATTTT
CASSTVGSTDTQYF
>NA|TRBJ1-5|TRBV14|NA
TGTGCCAGCAGCCAAGATCGGCCGCCGACAAGTCAGCCCCAGCATTTT
CASSQDRPPTSQPQHF
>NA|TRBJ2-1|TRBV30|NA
TGTGCCTGGAGTGTACGGGGCAGCCGGCCTCTCAATGAGCAGTTCTTC
CAWSVRGSRPLNEQFF
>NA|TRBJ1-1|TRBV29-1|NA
TGCAGCGTTGACGGAACGGAAATGAACACTGAAGCTTTCTTT
CSVDGTEMNTEAFF
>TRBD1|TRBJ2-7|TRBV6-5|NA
TGTGCCAGCATTTCTGGGACAGGGGACGAGCAGTACTTC
CASISGTGDEQYF
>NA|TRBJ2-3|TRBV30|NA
TGTGCCTGGAGTAGGCAGTCGGGGGCCGCGAATACGCAGTATTTT
CAWSRQSGAANTQYF
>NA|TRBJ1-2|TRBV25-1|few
TGTGCCAGCAGCGACAGGCAACCTAACTATGGCTACACCTTC
CASSDRQPNYGYTF
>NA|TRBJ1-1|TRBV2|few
TGTGCCAGCAGTATCCAGGGGTGGAACACTGAAGCTTTCTTT
CASSIQGWNTEAFF
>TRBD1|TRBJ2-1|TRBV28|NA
TGTGCCAGCAGTTCGGGACAGGGGACTGGGAATGAGCAGTTCTTC
CASSSGQGTGNEQFF
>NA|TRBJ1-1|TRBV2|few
TGTGCCAGCAGTGAACGAGTAACTGAAGCTTTCTTT
CASSERVTEAFF
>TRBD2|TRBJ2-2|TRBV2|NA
TGTGCCAGCAGAGGAAAATCAGGGAGGGACACCGGGGAGCTGTTTTTT
CASRGKSGRDTGELFF
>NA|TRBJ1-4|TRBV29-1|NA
TGCATATCAAAGGGGGATGAAAAACTGTTTTTT
CISKGDEKLFF
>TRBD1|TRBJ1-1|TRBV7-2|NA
TGTGCCAGCAGCTTACAGGGGGCTGACACTGAAGCTTTCTTT
CASSLQGADTEAFF
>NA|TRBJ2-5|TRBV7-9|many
TGTGCCAGCAGCTTAGACGGGGCCTTCGGGACCCAGTACTTC
CASSLDGAFGTQYF
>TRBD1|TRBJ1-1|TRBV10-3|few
TGTGCCATCAGGATGGACAGGGAGAACGCTGAAGCTTTCTTT
CAIRMDRENAEAFF
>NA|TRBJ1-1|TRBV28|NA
TGTGCCAGCAGTTCCTCGGGCACTGAAGCTTTCTTT
CASSSSGTEAFF
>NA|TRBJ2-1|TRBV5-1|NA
TGCGCCAGCAGCTTTGGGGACGGCAATGAGCAGTTCTTC
CASSFGDGNEQFF
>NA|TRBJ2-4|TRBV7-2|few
TGTGCCAGCAGCTTAGGGGGTGTGAACATTCAGTACTTC
CASSLGGVNIQYF
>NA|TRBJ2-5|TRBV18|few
TGTGCCAGCTCACCGTATGTGGAGACCCAGTACTTC
CASSPYVETQYF
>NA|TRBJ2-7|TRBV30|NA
TGTGCCTGGAGTGTTCGGTACGAGCAGTACTTC
CAWSVRYEQYF
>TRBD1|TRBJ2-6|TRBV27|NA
TGTGCCAGCAGTCTGGACCGAAGAGGGACAGGGTCAAGCTCTGGGGCCAACGTCCTGACTTTC
CASSLDRRGTGSSSGANVLTF
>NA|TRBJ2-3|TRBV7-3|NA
TGTGCCAGCAGCTTAGACCCCGCAGGGAAGAGAACAGATACGCAGTATTTT
CASSLDPAGKRTDTQYF
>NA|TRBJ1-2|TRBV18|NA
TGTGCCAGCTCACCTAATAACCAGATGAACTATGGCTACACCTTC
CASSPNNQMNYGYTF
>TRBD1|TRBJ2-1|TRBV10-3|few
TGTGCCATCAAGGGGACAGGAGACAATGAGCAGTTCTTC
CAIKGTGDNEQFF
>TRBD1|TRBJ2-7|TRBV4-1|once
TGCGCCAGCAGCCAAGAGAAACCGGGACAGGGGGCTTCGTCCCCCAGCTACGAGCAGTACTTC
CASSQEKPGQGASSPSYEQYF
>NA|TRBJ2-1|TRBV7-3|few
TGTGCCAGCAGCTTGGTAAATATGAATGAGCAGTTCTTC
CASSLVNMNEQFF
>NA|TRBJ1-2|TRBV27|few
TGTGCCAGCAGTTTGAAAGGACCCACCTATGGCTACACCTTC
CASSLKGPTYGYTF
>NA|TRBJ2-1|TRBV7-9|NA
TGTGCCAGCAGCGTCGGGGGGCCGCACAATGAGCAGTTCTTC
CASSVGGPHNEQFF
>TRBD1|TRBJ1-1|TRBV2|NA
TGTGCCAGCATCGGGACAGCTACGAACACTGAAGCTTTCTTT
CASIGTATNTEAFF
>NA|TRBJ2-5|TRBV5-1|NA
TGCGCCAGCACTTCCAGCCCTAGGACGGACCTCCGGGAGACCCAGTACTTC
CASTSSPRTDLRETQYF
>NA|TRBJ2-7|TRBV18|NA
TGTGCCAGCTCACCCTCTCCCTCCTACGAGCAGTACTTC
CASSPSPSYEQYF
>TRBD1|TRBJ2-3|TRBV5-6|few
TGTGCCAGCAGCTTGATTGACAGGGGTAACACAGATACGCAGTATTTT
CASSLIDRGNTDTQYF
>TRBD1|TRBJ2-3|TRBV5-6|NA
TGTGCCAGCAGCGGGACAGGGGGCGCAGATACGCAGTATTTT
CASSGTGGADTQYF
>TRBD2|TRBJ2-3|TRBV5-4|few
TGTGCCAGCAGCAGAACTAGCGGGGGCACAGATACGCAGTATTTT
CASSRTSGGTDTQYF
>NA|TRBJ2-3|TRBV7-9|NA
TGTGCCAGCCTGCCCCCCACAGATACGCAGTATTTT
CASLPPTDTQYF
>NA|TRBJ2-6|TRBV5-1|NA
TGCGCCAGCAGCTCTGGGGCCCTCTCTGGGGCCAACGTCCTGACTTTC
CASSSGALSGANVLTF
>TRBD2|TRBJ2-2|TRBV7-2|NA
TGTGCCAGCAGCTTAGAAGGTAGCGGGAGGGCCCTCGCCACCGGGGAGCTGTTTTTT
CASSLEGSGRALATGELFF
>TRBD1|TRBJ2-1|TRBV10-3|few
TGTGCCATCAGACAGACAGGGAGAGACAATGAGCAGTTCTTC
CAIRQTGRDNEQFF
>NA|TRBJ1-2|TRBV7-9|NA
TGTGCCAGCAGCCTCGCAGAGATCTATGGCTACACCTTC
CASSLAEIYGYTF
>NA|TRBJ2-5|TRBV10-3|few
TGTGCCATCAGTACTACAGCTCAAGAGACCCAGTACTTC
CAISTTAQETQYF
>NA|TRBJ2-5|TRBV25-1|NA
TGTGCCAGCAGTGACCACCCGGGACTCAATACAGAGACCCAGTACTTC
CASSDHPGLNTETQYF
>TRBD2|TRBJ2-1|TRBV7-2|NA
TGTGCCAGCAGCACATACCGGACTAGCGGGGGACACAATGAGCAGTTCTTC
CASSTYRTSGGHNEQFF
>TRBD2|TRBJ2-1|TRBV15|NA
TGTGCCACCAGCAGAGCCACTAGCGGGAACTACAATGAGCAGTTCTTC
CATSRATSGNYNEQFF
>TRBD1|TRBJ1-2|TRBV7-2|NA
TGTGCCAGCAGCTCCGGACAGGGGGCCATGGGCTACACCTTC
CASSSGQGAMGYTF
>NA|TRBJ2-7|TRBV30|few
TGTGCCTGGAGTGGGGTCAGCTACGAGCAGTACTTC
CAWSGVSYEQYF
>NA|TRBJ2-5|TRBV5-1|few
TGCGCCAGTCTTGCCGAGGGGGAGAGCCAGTACTTC
CASLAEGESQYF
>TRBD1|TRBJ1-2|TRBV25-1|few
TGTGCCAGCAGTGGACAGGGTCAATATGGCTACACCTTC
CASSGQGQYGYTF
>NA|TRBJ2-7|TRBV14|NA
TGTGCCAGCAGTAGGGGGTTCTACGAGCAGTACTTC
CASSRGFYEQYF
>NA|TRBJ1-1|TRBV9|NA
TGTGCCAGCAGCGCCATGGGACCACGCAACACTGAAGCTTTCTTT
CASSAMGPRNTEAFF
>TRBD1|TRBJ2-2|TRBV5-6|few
TGTGCCAGCAGCCTGACAGGGCTTACCGGGGAGCTGTTTTTT
CASSLTGLTGELFF
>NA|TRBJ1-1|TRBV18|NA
TGTGCCAGCTCACCTTCTTGGGGAGGGCAGGCTGAAGCTTTCTTT
CASSPSWGGQAEAFF
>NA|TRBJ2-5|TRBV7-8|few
TGTGCCAGCAGCTTAGCGGGGATGCGGGGATTAGAGACCCAGTACTTC
CASSLAGMRGLETQYF
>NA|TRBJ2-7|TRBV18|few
TGTGCCAGCTCACCCAGCTGGGGGGAAGAGCAGTACTTC
CASSPSWGEEQYF